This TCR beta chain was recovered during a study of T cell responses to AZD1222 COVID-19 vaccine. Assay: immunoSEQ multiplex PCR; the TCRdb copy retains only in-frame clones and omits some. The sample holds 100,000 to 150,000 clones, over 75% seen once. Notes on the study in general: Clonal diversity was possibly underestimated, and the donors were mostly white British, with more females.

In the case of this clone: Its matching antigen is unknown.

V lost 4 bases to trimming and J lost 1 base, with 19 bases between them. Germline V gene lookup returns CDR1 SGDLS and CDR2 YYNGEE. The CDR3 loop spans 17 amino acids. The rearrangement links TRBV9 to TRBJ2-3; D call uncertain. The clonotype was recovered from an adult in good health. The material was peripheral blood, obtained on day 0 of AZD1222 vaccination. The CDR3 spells CASSPTSRGRGTDTQYF. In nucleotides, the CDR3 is TGTGCCAGCAGCCCTACGTCACGTGGACGGGGCACAGATACGCAGTATTTT. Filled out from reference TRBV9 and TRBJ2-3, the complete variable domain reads DSGVTQTPKHLITATGQRVTLRCSPRSGDLSVYWYQQSLDQGLQFLIQYYNGEERAKGNILERFSAQQFPDLHSELNLSSLELGDSALYFCASSPTSRGRGTDTQYFGPGTRLTVL.